The sequence of this TCR beta chain was determined in a study of OX40 agonist ivuxolimab in advanced cancers. Study-wide background: Dosing consisted of intravenous ivuxolimab at 0.01 to 10 mg/kg every 2 weeks.

Points on this clone: Its specificity is not known.

Study-level results: More expanded clones were found, on average, in CD8+ than in CD4+ T cells. Some of the nonresponding patients also showed low levels of normalized T-cell clonal expansion. No antigen was identified for the clonally expanded peripheral T cells.

Produced via immunoSEQ multiplex PCR; TCRdb's table is partial and in-frame only. Among about 73,000 clones, roughly nine tenths were seen once, and the ten largest hold approximately 9.3%. The germline V gene encodes CDR1 WNHNN and CDR2 SYGVQD (reference sequence). After removal of 0 bases from V and 7 bases from J, the junction contained 4 bases not matched to a gene. This CDR3 contains 15 residues. The chain carries TRBV10-1 and TRBJ2-4, with 9 bases lining up with TRBD1. The sequenced sample was CD4+ or CD8+ T cells sorted from blood, obtained in a trial of the OX40 agonist ivuxolimab. The source is an adult with an advanced solid tumor such as melanoma, head and neck, liver or kidney cancer. For the CDR3, the DNA is TGCGCCAGCAGTGAGTCGTGGACAGGGGATAACATTCAGTACTTC. Its protein product is CASSESWTGDNIQYF.